Presented here are 20 T cell receptor beta chains from one specimen sequenced in a study of T cell repertoires in cytomegalovirus infection. These receptors' targets are unknown. TCRdb re-derived calls from the reads in MiXCR, one entry per CDR3 protein. The sample holds approximately 910,000 distinct CDR3 sequences, roughly 30% seen once. The sequences come from cultured CD8+ T cells from PBMCs, collected from culture after CMV antigen stimulation. Receptors were obtained from a human donor in good health (CMV status not recorded). Some clones in this sample may be carry-over from other donors' samples.

The chain combines TRBV9 with TRBJ1-6; no definite D call. V gave up 2 bases and J gave up 2 bases, with 14 bases separating them. The CDR3 covers 17 residues. CDR1 SGDLS and CDR2 YYNGEE come from the germline V gene. CDR3 DNA: TGTGCCAGCAGCGTCGGTCCCGAAAAAGCCTATAATTCACCCCTCCACTTT. This sequence encodes CASSVGPEKAYNSPLHF.

As for this clonotype: A junction end diverges from the germline sequence, so it may reflect a read error. The rearrangement links TRBV7-6 to TRBJ2-1; TRBD1 or TRBD2 may be the D gene (6 bases each). This CDR3 spans 15 amino acids. Germline V CDR1 and CDR2: SGHVS, FNYEAQ. The CDR3 nucleotides read TGTGTCAGCAGCTTAGAGGGGGGCTCCTACAATGAGCAGTTCTTC. It is translated as CVSSLEGGSYNEQFF.

This clonotype was found a few times. The chain recombines TRBV27 with TRBJ2-1, with D perhaps matching TRBD1 or TRBD2 (6 bases each). Germline loops: CDR1 MNHEY, CDR2 SMNVEV (reference sequence). Deletions cut 4 bases from V and 6 bases from J, with 13 bases between. The CDR3 totals 14 residues. CDR3: CASSWGAEGNEQFF. CDR3 in DNA: TGTGCCAGCAGTTGGGGGGCCGAGGGCAATGAGCAGTTCTTC.

The chain links TRBV6-1 to TRBJ2-7, with D maybe TRBD1 (6 bases). The CDR3 has 14 residues. Germline V gives CDR1 MNHNS, CDR2 SASEGT. V dropped 3 bases and J dropped 2 bases, with 11 bases sitting between them. This CDR3 reads CASSDWTEAYEQYF. CDR3 nucleotide sequence: TGTGCCAGCAGTGATTGGACAGAAGCCTACGAGCAGTACTTC.

This clonotype was seen a few times. The rearrangement uses TRBV12-5 and TRBJ1-2; a weak D match, TRBD1 (5 bases). The CDR3 is made up of 14 amino acids. Germline CDR1 and CDR2: LGHNT and FRNRAP. V was trimmed by 2 bases and J by 5 bases, leaving 12 bases between them. This CDR3 reads CASGLNGQLYGYTF. CDR3 bases: TGTGCTAGTGGTTTGAACGGACAATTATATGGCTACACCTTC. Complete variable domain (other parts from reference TRBV12-5 and TRBJ1-2): DARVTQTPRHKVTEMGQEVTMRCQPILGHNTVFWYRQTMMQGLELLAYFRNRAPLDDSGMPKDRFSAEMPDATLATLKIQPSEPRDSAVYFCASGLNGQLYGYTFGSGTRLTVV.

The chain is built from TRBV6-6 and TRBJ1-5; D might be TRBD1 (5 bases). Germline CDR1 and CDR2: MNHNY and SVGAGI (reference sequence). This CDR3 comprises 12 residues. V lost 8 bases to trimming and J lost 7 bases, with 12 bases between them. For the CDR3, the DNA is TGTGCCAGCGACAGTTGGGCGCAGCCCCAGCATTTT. Residues: CASDSWAQPQHF.

This clonotype appeared a few times. The rearrangement links TRBV9 to TRBJ2-5; either TRBD1 or TRBD2 may fit D (6 bases each). The CDR3 totals 14 residues. Germline V gene lookup returns CDR1 SGDLS and CDR2 YYNGEE. V shed 4 bases and J shed 5 bases, with 15 bases lying between them. The CDR3 loop is CASSSPQGGETQYF. DNA for the CDR3: TGTGCCAGCAGCTCTCCACAAGGGGGGGAGACCCAGTACTTC.

This chain uses TRBV11-2 with TRBJ2-7, with D uncertain. CDR3 length: 13 residues. The germline CDR1 and CDR2 sequences are SGHAT and FQNNGV. The CDR3 sequence is CASSLRHIYKQYV. The DNA of the CDR3 is TGTGCCAGCAGCTTAAGGCATATCTACAAGCAGTACGTC.

The V gene is TRBV27, the J gene TRBJ1-1, with D maybe TRBD1 (5 bases). There are 14 residues in the CDR3. Germline V lookup: CDR1 MNHEY, CDR2 SMNVEV (reference sequence). Trimming shortened V by 1 base and J by 3 bases, and 9 bases separated the two germline ends. The CDR3 DNA reads TGTGCCAGCAGTTTATATTCGGGGGACACTGAAGCTTTCTTT. Protein product: CASSLYSGDTEAFF.

The gene calls are TRBV5-4 and TRBJ1-1; unclear D gene. V gave up 0 bases and J gave up 2 bases, with 8 bases separating them. Germline V CDR1 and CDR2: SGHNT, YYREEE (reference sequence). The CDR3 has 14 residues. This CDR3 reads CASSLEGTNTEAFF. CDR3 sequence (DNA): TGTGCCAGCAGCTTGGAAGGCACAAACACTGAAGCTTTCTTT.

The chain links TRBV29-1 to TRBJ2-1; the D is unclear. The CDR3 totals 13 residues. Per germline, CDR1 SQVTM and CDR2 ANQGSEA. V lost 2 bases to trimming and J lost 3 bases, with 8 bases between them. The DNA for the CDR3 is TGCAGCGTTGAATCCCGGGTCTACAATGAGCAGTTCTTC. Its translation: CSVESRVYNEQFF.

This clonotype was found a few times. This chain uses TRBV6-5 with TRBJ2-1; D is uncertain. There are 17 residues in the CDR3. CDR1 MNHEY and CDR2 SVGAGI come from the germline V gene. V gave up 0 bases and J gave up 0 bases, with 12 bases separating them. The CDR3 nucleotides are TGTGCCAGCAGTTACTCGAGTGGGTTCTACTCCTACAATGAGCAGTTCTTC. Its protein product is CASSYSSGFYSYNEQFF.

In its sample, this clonotype was seen once. This may come from a read error, since a much larger clone is one base off. The rearrangement uses TRBV4-1 and TRBJ2-1, with unresolved D. The CDR3 extends over 15 amino acids. In germline, CDR1 is MGHRA, CDR2 YSYEKL. CDR3 DNA: TGTGCCTGCAGCCAAATAAGTTCACCCTACAATGAGCAGTTCTTC. Amino acid sequence: CACSQISSPYNEQFF.

The sample holds a few counts of this clonotype. The chain recombines TRBV24-1 with TRBJ2-5; weak D call: TRBD1 (6 bases). Germline CDR1 KGHDR, CDR2 SFDVKD. The CDR3 contains 13 residues. V lost 6 bases to trimming and J lost 1 base, with 8 bases between them. The CDR3 DNA reads TGTGCCACCAGTCCGGACAGCCAAGAGACCCAGTACTTC. It encodes CATSPDSQETQYF.

The CDR3 reads CASSPGGRGYTF. The CDR3 coding sequence is TGTGCCAGCAGCCCAGGGGGCAGGGGCTACACCTTC. The rearrangement joins TRBV5-6 to TRBJ1-2; TRBD1 matches at 8 bases. The CDR3 length is 12 residues. After removal of 4 bases from V and 8 bases from J, the junction contained 4 bases not matched to a gene. CDR1 is SGHDT, CDR2 YYEEEE, per germline.

This chain connects TRBV6-5 to TRBJ2-3, with 12 bases identical to TRBD1. J was trimmed by 3 bases and V by 0 bases; bases with no gene match: 4. The CDR3 consists of 17 residues. Germline lookup yields CDR1 MNHEY and CDR2 SVGAGI. The CDR3 spells CASSYSGQGARTDTQYF. The CDR3 coding sequence is TGTGCCAGCAGTTACTCGGGACAGGGGGCGCGTACAGATACGCAGTATTTT.

V gene TRBV6-4 combines with J gene TRBJ1-1; D is unresolved. Germline V gene data show CDR1 as MRHNA and CDR2 as SNTAGT. V lost 6 bases and J 7 bases, leaving 18 bases between the germline ends. The CDR3 covers 14 residues. The CDR3 sequence: CASSLAPAAREAFF. The CDR3 DNA reads TGTGCCAGCAGCCTCGCACCCGCAGCCCGTGAAGCTTTCTTT.

This sequence joins TRBV2 and TRBJ2-5; TRBD2 matches at 15 bases. Germline V gene sequence: CDR1 SNHLY, CDR2 FYNNEI. V lost 5 bases, J lost 2 bases, and 9 bases stayed unmatched. CDR3 length equals 18 residues. For the CDR3, the DNA is TGTGCCAGCAGTTACCGGACTAGCGGGGGGGTCCGGCAAGAGACCCAGTACTTC. Amino acid sequence: CASSYRTSGGVRQETQYF.

This clonotype was seen repeatedly, ten times or more. The chain carries TRBV7-9 and TRBJ2-1, with D possibly matching TRBD2 (5 bases). There are 12 residues in the CDR3. The germline V gene encodes CDR1 SEHNR and CDR2 FQNEAQ (reference sequence). Trimming pared 5 bases from V and 7 bases from J, leaving 9 bases between. For the CDR3, the DNA is TGTGCCAGCAGCGGCGAGCGGAATGAGCAGTTCTTC. The encoded protein is CASSGERNEQFF. Full variable domain (remainder filled in from reference TRBV7-9 and TRBJ2-1): DTGVSQNPRHKITKRGQNVTFRCDPISEHNRLYWYRQTLGQGPEFLTYFQNEAQLEKSRLLSDRFSAERPKGSFSTLEIQRTEQGDSAMYLCASSGERNEQFFGPGTRLTVL.

This clonotype was detected once. J is TRBJ1-2 and V is TRBV2; a possible D gene is TRBD1 (5 bases). The CDR3 loop spans 13 amino acids. Germline loops: CDR1 SNHLY, CDR2 FYNNEI. Deletions cut 1 base from V and 8 bases from J, with 11 bases between. CDR3 sequence reads: CASSEGQGEGYTF. Here the CDR3 DNA reads TGTGCCAGCAGTGAAGGCCAGGGAGAAGGCTACACCTTC.